This T cell receptor beta chain was captured by sequencing in a study of Graves' ophthalmopathy and Graves' hyperthyroidism. This clonotype has a single count. The authors amplified TCR beta CDR3 regions from RNA transcripts. RT-PCR with HTBI primers came first, then second-round multiplex PCR. Using its own MiXCR run on the multiplex PCR reads, TCRdb lists one record per CDR3 protein. The sample has approximately 160,000 distinct CDR3 sequences; over 35% are singletons. CDR3 length equals 15 residues. The V segment lost 6 bases and the J segment 3 bases; nucleotides outside the gene matches: 7. It was on clinical symptoms, serum thyroxine, TRAb, thyroid ultrasound and orbital computed tomography that diagnosis relied.

The source of this sequence is a woman aged 35 to 49 with Graves' ophthalmopathy. Sequencing was done on a sample of peripheral blood. The chain joins TRBV12-3 or TRBV12-4 to TRBJ2-7, with TRBD2 identical over 11 bases. The CDR3, as DNA: TGTGCCAGCAGCTTACGTAGCGGGAGGGGCTACGAGCAGTACTTC. This gives the protein CASSLRSGRGYEQYF.